Listed here are 28 T cell receptor beta chains from one sample, sequenced in a study of cytomegalovirus exposure and HLA in healthy donors. PCR was performed using 60 Vbeta and 13 Jbeta primers. The data were produced by immunoSEQ multiplex PCR, yet TCRdb's version contains in-frame clones alone and is incomplete. The table records around 170,000 clones, around 78% of them present only once. What was sequenced was PBMCs. These receptors all stem from a man younger than 35 in good health and CMV-seronegative.

The gene calls are TRBV27 and TRBJ2-3; 16 positions agree with TRBD2. The germline gives CDR1 MNHEY, CDR2 SMNVEV (reference sequence). The CDR3 totals 20 residues. The trim removed 4 bases at V and 2 bases at J, leaving 12 bases unmatched. CDR3 sequence reads: CASSWGLAGGPSVPTDTQYF. CDR3 nucleotides: TGTGCCAGCAGTTGGGGACTAGCGGGGGGGCCTTCAGTCCCCACAGATACGCAGTATTTT.

The V call is TRBV6-1, the J call TRBJ2-5; 8 positions match TRBD1. The J call is uncertain, as TRBJ2-7 better fits the DNA end. Germline assignment: CDR1 MNHNS and CDR2 SASEGT. This CDR3 spans 14 amino acids. The CDR3 nucleotides are TGTGCCAGCAGCCTGGGGACAGGCGTATACGAGCAGTACTTC. Protein: CASSLGTGVYEQYF.

This sequence joins TRBV5-1 and TRBJ1-6; 8 bases match TRBD1. J was trimmed by 0 bases and V by 4 bases; bases with no gene match: 6. Germline loops: CDR1 SGHRS, CDR2 YFSETQ. CDR3 length equals 17 residues. The CDR3 DNA follows: TGCGCCAGCAGCCGAGAGACAGGGGCCTCCTATAATTCACCCCTCCACTTT. Protein: CASSRETGASYNSPLHF.

The V gene is TRBV9, the J gene TRBJ2-4; TRBD2 aligns across 11 bases. This CDR3 has 18 amino acids. V lost 0 bases and J lost 5; bases outside the gene matches: 10. CDR1 SGDLS and CDR2 YYNGEE come from the germline V gene. CDR3 coding DNA: TGTGCCAGCAGCGTAGGGCTAGCGGGGGGAGGTGGGGAAAACATTCAGTACTTC. As protein: CASSVGLAGGGGENIQYF.

This clone was seen only a few times. CDR3 protein: CSAPGEETQYF. The CDR3 nucleotides read TGCAGTGCCCCGGGGGAGGAGACCCAGTACTTC. The rearrangement links TRBV20-1 to TRBJ2-5; TRBD2 might be the D (6 bases). V was clipped by 6 bases and J by 5 bases, with 10 bases between them. The CDR3 is 11 residues long. From germline, CDR1 is DFQATT and CDR2 SNEGSKA (reference sequence).

The chain combines TRBV5-1 with TRBJ1-2; 9 positions agree with TRBD1. Germline CDR1 and CDR2: SGHRS and YFSETQ. The CDR3 has 16 residues. V shed 0 bases, J shed 5 bases, and the junction held 8 bases outside the gene matches. The CDR3 region is CASSLGKGQGRYGYTF. CDR3 DNA sequence: TGCGCCAGCAGCTTGGGAAAAGGACAGGGGAGGTATGGCTACACCTTC.

With respect to this clone: In the same sample, other DNA sequences code for this CDR3. The chain joins TRBV10-3 to TRBJ2-2; D gene ambiguous. Trimming took off 4 bases at V and 2 bases at J, with 8 bases between the two ends. The CDR3 runs 14 residues. CDR1 is ENHRY and CDR2 is SYGVKD in the germline V gene. The CDR3 nucleotides read TGTGCCATCAGTGGGGCCGCAAACACCGGGGAGCTGTTTTTT. Translation gives CAISGAANTGELFF.

This clone is a singleton in its sample. The J gene is TRBJ1-5, the V gene TRBV28; the D gene is possibly TRBD1 (6 bases). Germline loops: CDR1 MDHEN, CDR2 SYDVKM. V was trimmed by 7 bases and J by 0 bases, leaving 16 bases between them. The CDR3 extends over 16 amino acids. This CDR3 reads CASNSGAPYSNQPQHF. DNA of the CDR3: TGTGCCAGCAACTCAGGGGCCCCCTATAGCAATCAGCCCCAGCATTTT.

This clone was seen a single time. V usage is TRBV28 and J usage is TRBJ2-7; weak D call: TRBD1 (5 bases). Germline loops: CDR1 MDHEN, CDR2 SYDVKM. Between the trimmed V and J ends, which lost 7 bases and 3 bases, there was a span of 13 bases. The CDR3 runs 13 residues. CDR3 nucleotide sequence: TGTGCCAGCAACCCTGGGGCTCTCTACGAGCAGTACTTC. It is translated as CASNPGALYEQYF.

This chain joins TRBV4-2 and TRBJ2-3; 9 bases are a match to TRBD2. Germline lookup yields CDR1 LGHNA and CDR2 YNFKEQ. V lost 3 bases and J lost 2; bases outside the gene matches: 9. The CDR3 contains 17 residues. The CDR3 bases are TGTGCCAGCAGCCACTATCAACCGGGACTAGCCACAGATACGCAGTATTTT. Translating gives CASSHYQPGLATDTQYF.

The chain employs TRBV30 and TRBJ2-3; D possibly corresponds to TRBD1 (6 bases). Between the trimmed V and J ends, which lost 3 bases and 8 bases, there was a span of 15 bases. The CDR3 runs to 13 residues. Looked up from germline, CDR1 is GTSNPN and CDR2 is SVGIG (reference sequence). Here the CDR3 reads CAWRPDSPGTQYF. CDR3 coding DNA: TGTGCCTGGAGACCGGACAGCCCAGGTACGCAGTATTTT.

This sequence joins TRBV5-6 and TRBJ1-3; 10 positions agree with TRBD1. This CDR3 is built from 14 residues. The V and J ends lost 7 bases and 2 bases, in that order; junction bases with no gene match: 3. Germline V gives CDR1 SGHDT, CDR2 YYEEEE. CDR3 sequence (DNA): TGTGCCAGCCTAGGGACAGGGGCTGGAAACACCATATATTTT. Residues: CASLGTGAGNTIYF. Complete variable domain (other parts from reference TRBV5-6 and TRBJ1-3): DAGVTQSPTHLIKTRGQQVTLRCSPKSGHDTVSWYQQALGQGPQFIFQYYEEEERQRGNFPDRFSGHQFPNYSSELNVNALLLGDSALYLCASLGTGAGNTIYFGEGSWLTVV.

This clone was seen a handful of times. The chain combines TRBV6-1 with TRBJ2-7; perhaps TRBD1 as D (7 bases). The CDR3 runs 13 residues. Trimming removed 4 bases at V and 2 bases at J, with 9 bases between. In germline, CDR1 is MNHNS, CDR2 SASEGT. As DNA, the CDR3 is TGTGCCAGCAGTGTCAGGGGGGCCTACGAGCAGTACTTC. Its protein is CASSVRGAYEQYF.

The rearrangement joins TRBV29-1 to TRBJ1-2; 7 positions match TRBD1. The CDR3 consists of 12 residues. After removal of 4 bases from V and 6 bases from J, the junction contained 5 bases not matched to a gene. Looked up from germline, CDR1 is SQVTM and CDR2 is ANQGSEA. The CDR3 DNA follows: TGCAGCGTTGCTGACAGGGTGGATGGCTACACCTTC. Its translation: CSVADRVDGYTF.

This chain connects TRBV10-3 to TRBJ2-7; D gene ambiguous. V was pared by 3 bases and J by 3 bases, with 9 bases between. The CDR3 length is 13 residues. Germline V gene data show CDR1 as ENHRY and CDR2 as SYGVKD. The CDR3: CAISDRSIYEQYF. The CDR3 DNA sequence: TGTGCCATCAGTGACCGGAGCATCTACGAGCAGTACTTC.

The chain uses TRBV6-4 and TRBJ1-1; D uncertain. The CDR3 loop spans 14 amino acids. Germline lookup yields CDR1 MRHNA and CDR2 SNTAGT. V shed 6 bases and J shed 5 bases, with 16 bases lying between them. In DNA form, the CDR3 reads TGTGCCAGCAGGTCCCAGGAGGGAGGGACTGAAGCTTTCTTT. It yields the protein CASRSQEGGTEAFF.

CDR3 in DNA: TGTGCCAGCAGCCCGCGTATACAGCAGTACTTC. As protein: CASSPRIQQYF. This chain connects TRBV7-2 to TRBJ2-7; no firm D call. The germline CDR1 and CDR2 sequences are SGHTA and FQGNSA. The CDR3 is 11 amino acids. Trimming stripped 5 bases from V and 8 bases from J, with 10 bases between.

This chain connects TRBV29-1 to TRBJ2-7; 13 bases match TRBD2. CDR3 size: 13 residues. The germline V gene encodes CDR1 SQVTM and CDR2 ANQGSEA. J lost 3 bases, V lost 7 bases, and 3 bases had no gene match. CDR3 sequence (DNA): TGCAGCGCCCGGACTAGCGGGGGCTACGAGCAGTACTTC. Translating it yields CSARTSGGYEQYF.

The V call is TRBV29-1, the J call TRBJ1-2; a possible D gene is TRBD1 (5 bases). From germline, CDR1 is SQVTM and CDR2 ANQGSEA. V was shortened by 3 bases and J by 5 bases, with 16 bases between the two germline ends. The length of the CDR3 is 14 residues. CDR3 sequence reads: CSVDIGGQGYGYTF. CDR3 in DNA: TGCAGCGTTGACATTGGAGGGCAGGGTTATGGCTACACCTTC. Full variable domain (missing parts from reference TRBV29-1 and TRBJ1-2): SAVISQKPSRDICQRGTSLTIQCQVDSQVTMMFWYRQQPGQSLTLIATANQGSEATYESGFVIDKFPISRPNLTFSTLTVSNMSPEDSSIYLCSVDIGGQGYGYTFGSGTRLTVV.

V usage is TRBV6-5 and J usage is TRBJ1-5; D unclear. The CDR3 loop spans 14 amino acids. CDR1 and CDR2 from the germline V gene are MNHEY and SVGAGI. Trimming took 0 bases from V and 3 from J, leaving 6 bases between them. CDR3: CASSYSGVNQPQHF. CDR3 DNA: TGTGCCAGCAGTTACTCCGGGGTCAATCAGCCCCAGCATTTT.

CDR3 sequence (DNA): TGTGCCAGCACGACAGGGGTTAATTCACCCCTCCACTTT. Translated: CASTTGVNSPLHF. The chain carries TRBV6-1 and TRBJ1-6; TRBD1 agrees at 8 bases. The CDR3 runs 13 residues. In germline, CDR1 is MNHNS, CDR2 SASEGT. V shed 7 bases, J shed 6 bases, and the junction held 2 bases outside the gene matches.

The V call is TRBV28, the J call TRBJ1-1; D not resolved. V was clipped by 4 bases and J by 2 bases, with 14 bases between them. Germline assignment: CDR1 MDHEN and CDR2 SYDVKM. There are 15 residues in the CDR3. CDR3 in amino acids: CASSSLVRTNTEAFF. The CDR3 bases are TGTGCCAGCAGTTCACTCGTCCGGACTAACACTGAAGCTTTCTTT.

The count of this clone is one. At one of its ends the junction is not consistent with the germline gene, which may arise from a read error. The chain couples TRBV7-7 to TRBJ2-5; TRBD2 aligns across 10 bases. This CDR3 comprises 15 residues. Germline V gives CDR1 SSHAT, CDR2 FNYEAQ (reference sequence). The CDR3 nucleotides read TGTGCTAGCAGCTTAGGGAGTAGCGGGAGGGAGACCCAGTACTTC. It translates to CASSLGSSGRETQYF.

The chain carries TRBV27 and TRBJ2-3, with D possibly TRBD1 on 6 matching bases. CDR3 size: 11 residues. The germline V gene encodes CDR1 MNHEY and CDR2 SMNVEV (reference sequence). V shed 2 bases and J shed 10 bases, with 7 bases lying between them. The CDR3 spells CASSLKGAQYF. CDR3 sequence (DNA): TGTGCCAGCAGTTTAAAGGGGGCGCAGTATTTT.

J is TRBJ2-1 and V is TRBV6-1, with 10 bases aligning to TRBD2. Per the germline V gene, CDR1 is MNHNS and CDR2 is SASEGT. The junction had 8 bases not matched to a gene; V was cut back by 3 bases and J by 9 bases. This CDR3 spans 15 amino acids. DNA of the CDR3: TGTGCCAGCAGTGATCGGGCTAGCGGGAGTTCTGAGCAGTTCTTC. This sequence encodes CASSDRASGSSEQFF.

The chain joins TRBV29-1 to TRBJ2-1; 12 bases line up with TRBD2. V shed 4 bases, J shed 0 bases, and the junction held 4 bases outside the gene matches. CDR1 and CDR2 from the germline V gene are SQVTM and ANQGSEA. This CDR3 region has 16 residues. The CDR3 nucleotides are TGCAGCGTTGGGCTAGCGGGGGGGTCCTCCTACAATGAGCAGTTCTTC. It codes for CSVGLAGGSSYNEQFF.

This rearrangement joins TRBV5-4 to TRBJ1-1; a possible D gene is TRBD1 (5 bases). The CDR3 has 14 amino acids. Germline lookup yields CDR1 SGHNT and CDR2 YYREEE (reference sequence). The V and J ends lost 0 bases and 5 bases respectively, with 11 bases between them. CDR3 loop: CASSLEGSRTEAFF. The CDR3 DNA reads TGTGCCAGCAGCTTGGAGGGGTCGCGGACTGAAGCTTTCTTT. Using reference TRBV5-4 and TRBJ1-1 for the parts outside the CDR3, the full variable domain is ETGVTQSPTHLIKTRGQQVTLRCSSQSGHNTVSWYQQALGQGPQFIFQYYREEENGRGNFPPRFSGLQFPNYSSELNVNALELDDSALYLCASSLEGSRTEAFFGQGTRLTVV.

The chain joins TRBV5-1 to TRBJ2-7; 11 positions agree with TRBD2. The CDR3 totals 17 residues. Germline loops: CDR1 SGHRS, CDR2 YFSETQ. V lost 4 bases to trimming and J lost 4 bases; unmatched junction nucleotides: 13. CDR3 sequence reads: CASSGTSGGLPGYEQYF. CDR3 bases: TGCGCCAGCAGCGGCACTAGCGGGGGCCTGCCCGGGTACGAGCAGTACTTC.